The source of this T cell receptor (beta chain) is a study of cytomegalovirus exposure and HLA in healthy donors (dated by TCRdb to 2016 to 2017). Study-level background: An earlier analysis of approximately 600 of the donors reported about 250 Gb of sequence data and 100 million to 140 million unique TCR beta sequences from 150 million to 200 million T cells. Donor age, sex, ethnicity and CMV serostatus were compiled together with the repertoire data. To decide whether each TCR beta V gene segment behaved as functional or pseudogenic, an earlier analysis of some 600 of the donors relied on high-throughput TCR beta sequencing. HLA typing included class I and class II loci at four-digit resolution. In a later genetic analysis, genome-wide SNP genotypes for about three fifths of the roughly 670 donors were used, and that subset was treated as a discovery cohort. A later analysis re-examined previously published TCR beta repertoires from about 670 donors and added high-resolution HLA genotyping to investigate patterns of TCR occurrence. The study profiled the T cell repertoires of 550 to 700 subjects by immunosequencing and related them to cytomegalovirus serostatus. High-throughput TCR immunosequencing, statistical association of individual TCRs with disease status, and machine learning were combined to predict cytomegalovirus infection status. Among the roughly 390 genotyped donors, approximately 81% belonged to the genetic ancestry cluster associated with self-reported Caucasian donors. The later analysis used no new phenotypic data to find candidate immune exposures, relying instead on TCR beta sequences and their occurrence across donors. Typing coverage differed by locus: A, B, C, DRB1 and DQB1 were typed in about 620-640 donors, DQA1 in roughly 510, DPA1 in approximately 610, and DPB1 in about 450. The aim of the study was to test whether cataloging public T cell receptors could identify signatures of past pathogen exposure. Along with the approximately 620-subject first cohort, a separate validation cohort of more than 90 different subjects was used. Among about 390 genotyped donors of the cohort, an average of around 240,000 unique TCR beta nucleotide sequences were sequenced per donor, roughly 20% of them non-productive. All discovery cohort repertoires had been generated using a single sequencing platform. A handful of DR-DQ haplotypes were handled as single units for association and clustering because linkage in the cohort was strong. An early release covering 550 to 700 HLA-typed donors comprised about 300 gigabases of sequencing data and roughly 86 million unique TCR sequences.

The library was obtained by the immunoSEQ multiplex PCR assay. For the multiplex PCR, a mixture combining 60 forward primers for TCR Vbeta segments and 13 reverse primers for TCR Jbeta segments was used. A multiplex PCR assay on genomic DNA amplified the CDR3 region of rearranged TCR beta genes. The Illumina HiSeq System was used to sequence the amplified TCR beta libraries as 87-base-pair reads. In the original analysis: Across the 600 to 700 repertoires, a later analysis counted 78 million or so unique TCR beta chains, 9 million to 14 million of which were shared by at least two donors. To remove PCR and sequencing errors, raw reads were error-corrected and collapsed into unique sequences using a nearest-neighbor algorithm that merged closely related sequences. V, D and J gene segments were assigned by aligning CDR3 sequences to IMGT reference sequences. For a sequence to be retained, at least a six-nucleotide match to both a V gene segment and a J gene segment was required. Rearrangements were called productive when the CDR3 lacked stop codons and stayed in frame with V and J; all others were non-productive. Following IMGT convention, CDR3 was defined as the stretch from the second conserved V-encoded cysteine to the conserved J-encoded phenylalanine. In an earlier analysis of roughly 580 of the donors, sequences lacking an unambiguous match to a single V gene segment were excluded. An earlier analysis of a few hundred of the donors classified V segments as functional when productive rearrangements were above 56.7% and as segregating when the standard deviation between donors was above 5%. A statistical classification framework was developed to diagnose cytomegalovirus status using the catalog of TCR beta chain sequences. V and J gene assignment, in a later analysis, came from comparing TCR nucleotide sequences with IMGT/GENE-DB human TR gene sequences. The TCRdist pipeline was used in a later analysis to assign CDR3 sequences and most-parsimonious VDJ recombination scenarios. In a later analysis, each TCR beta chain was defined by its CDR3 amino acid sequence together with its V-gene family, and reads without a unique V-gene family were excluded. As a way to deal with suspected cross-contamination and a sequencing artifact, a later analysis dropped hundreds of nucleotide sequences that were highly shared and had low generation probability. In a later analysis, a clonal expansion index for each public chain was calculated from normalized within-repertoire ranks of inferred template counts. A later analysis computed generation probabilities with a VDJ recombination model fitted to out-of-frame rearrangements, and checked the results against IGoR. In a later analysis, hypergeometric tests were used to score TCR-TCR, TCR-HLA and TCR-CMV co-occurrence, with a repertoire-size bias correction applied to TCR pairs. To estimate false discovery rates, a later analysis permuted the HLA or CMV assignments 20 times. In a later analysis, co-occurring TCRs were grouped using DBSCAN, with TCRdist sequence similarity added in when clustering inside HLA-allele-positive subsets. Repertoires with fewer than 30,000 or more than 120,000 public chains, plus five repertoires with anomalous nucleotide sharing, were excluded from co-occurrence clustering. The clones in this table, taken by TCRdb from immuneACCESS, are in-frame only. Not every clone is retained; where verified, under half of the shortfall comes from an unresolved V gene, and the cause of the rest is unknown. V, J and clone size are taken as reported in that table, and D and trimming were inferred from the DNA itself. The sample profile shows about 150,000 clones; roughly 83% of them were found once. The top ten hold around 1.3% of the sample.

The cohort was made up of several hundred healthy bone marrow donors. At the time of sampling, all cohort members were nominally healthy, though unrecorded immune exposures were likely present. The donor tested CMV seronegative and was one of the 352 seronegative cohort members. A peripheral blood sample was provided by each donor, and peripheral blood mononuclear cells were used for TCR beta sequencing. Genomic DNA extraction from the blood cell samples was performed with the Qiagen DNeasy Blood Extraction Kit. Based on the germline V gene, the CDR1 and CDR2 sequences are SNHLY and FYNNEI. V is pruned by 5 bases and J by 5 bases, leaving 5 bases of the junction without a gene match. There are 14 amino acids in the CDR3, from cysteine to phenylalanine inclusive. The only DNA kept is the CDR3, 42 bases in frame from the first base. A word on this clone: The clone's antigen remains unknown. Base qualities are not at hand, and no much larger clone is one base apart.

Overall study results and their limits: The study listed 150 to 200 TCR beta chains as associated with cytomegalovirus. A later analysis found that most CMV-associated TCR beta chains appeared HLA-restricted, with HLA associations seemingly driven largely by CMV exposure. In a later analysis, some 17,000 TCR beta sequences were associated with specific HLA alleles at a false discovery rate of 0.05. In vitro tests confirmed that a few of the cytomegalovirus-associated TCR beta chains recognize cytomegalovirus antigens. In an earlier analysis of about 550 of the donors, most TCR beta V segments were observed in productive rearrangements about 87% or about 30% of the time, broadly matching IMGT annotations. The authors suggested that the approach could potentially be extended to other disease states and immunological phenotypes. When HLA alleles, especially DR and DQ, strongly co-occurred, attributing TCR associations to individual alleles was difficult. A later analysis reported that several top co-occurrence clusters appeared linked to parvovirus B19, influenza, CMV and Epstein-Barr virus. Because some donors lacked HLA typing at each locus, the association tests relied only on the typed subset. The only immune exposure information available for the cohort was CMV serostatus. Linkage disequilibrium might explain the correlated functional status among segregating V segments, but an unknown experimental factor could not be ruled out. According to a later genetic analysis, donors in an Asian-associated ancestry cluster had fewer N-insertions in productive TCRs than the approximately 650-donor mean. The classifier was reported to diagnose cytomegalovirus status with high specificity and sensitivity in both the original cohort and the validation cohort. A later analysis found that TCR association rates varied across HLA loci, with DRB1 alleles showing the most associated TCRs and HLA-C alleles the fewest. Across donors, most TCR sequences were observed very rarely, whereas some public TCRs were present in many individuals. Roughly uniform sequencing depth across donors was assumed in presence/absence analyses, although this assumption may not hold. Compared with equally common non-associated chains, HLA-associated TCR beta chains in a later analysis were more clonally expanded and had lower generation probabilities. The earlier analysis of about 600 of the donors excluded roughly 16 rarely observed V segments, including chromosome 9 orphons, because counts were too low. A cluster of highly shared sequence variants was judged likely to be a technical artifact of the sequencing pipeline. A further reported finding was that TCR beta sequences accurately predicted the HLA-A and HLA-B alleles for most subjects in the first cohort. In a later genetic analysis, a missense DCLRE1C variant was associated with V-gene and J-gene trimming of TCR beta chains, and the association was replicated in an independent cohort. This cohort had only TCR beta chains sequenced, and the lack of alpha or paired-chain data limited which features could be detected. Because the 87-base-pair reads could not distinguish some IMGT-functional V segments, including TRBV6-2 and TRBV6-3, those segments were excluded.

The sequenced sample consisted of PBMCs. The clonotype originates from a boy aged 2-15 years in good health and CMV-seronegative. Here the chain combines TRBV2 and TRBJ2-5; TRBD1 matches 10 bases in the middle. The nucleotide sequence reads as follows: TGTGCCAGCAGTCCGGGACAGGGGATGGAGACCCAGTACTTC. Its product reads: CASSPGQGMETQYF.